This T cell receptor (beta chain) was observed in a study of metastatic and nonmetastatic thyroid tumors. Study overall: Thyroid patients, malignant and benign, had repertoires compared across blood and tumor or nodule tissue.

Deletions cut 7 bases from V and 3 bases from J, with 13 bases between. Germline V lookup: CDR1 SGHTA, CDR2 FQGNSA. There are 13 residues in the CDR3. Thyroid surgery was performed in patients who had received no treatment beforehand. Using MiXCR, TCRdb reanalyzed the PCR reads. The table lists over 45,000 clones, 22% of them singletons. This clone was counted many times. The V call is TRBV7-2, the J call TRBJ2-7; D not resolved. This TCR came from a male donor with papillary thyroid cancer or a benign thyroid nodule (not recorded which). Some clones in this sample may be carry-over from other donors' samples. Specimen: blood. The CDR3 sequence is CASTYNRRYEQYF. Written as DNA, the CDR3 is TGTGCCAGCACCTACAATAGGCGCTACGAGCAGTACTTC.